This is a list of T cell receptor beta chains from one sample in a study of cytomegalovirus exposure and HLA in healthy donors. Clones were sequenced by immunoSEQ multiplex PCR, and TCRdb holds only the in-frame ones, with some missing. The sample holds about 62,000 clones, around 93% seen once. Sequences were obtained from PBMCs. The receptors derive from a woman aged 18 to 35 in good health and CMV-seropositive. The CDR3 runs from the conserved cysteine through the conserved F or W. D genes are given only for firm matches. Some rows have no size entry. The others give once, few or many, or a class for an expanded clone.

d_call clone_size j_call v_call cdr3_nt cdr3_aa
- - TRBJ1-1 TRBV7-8 TGTGCCAGCAGCCTAAAAAAGAACACTGAAGCTTTCTTT CASSLKKNTEAFF
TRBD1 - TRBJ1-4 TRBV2 TGTGCCAGCAGCTTGACAGGGGGCGGGGAAAAACTGTTTTTT CASSLTGGGEKLFF
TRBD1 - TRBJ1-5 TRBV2 TGTGCCAGCGGACCCGACAGGGGCTATCAGCCCCAGCATTTT CASGPDRGYQPQHF
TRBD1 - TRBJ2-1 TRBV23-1 TGCGCCAGCAGCCGTGTATGGGACAGGGGGCGCCCCAATGAGCAGTTCTTC CASSRVWDRGRPNEQFF
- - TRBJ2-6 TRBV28 TGTGCCAGCAGTTGGCAGGCTGGGGCCAACGTCCTGACTTTC CASSWQAGANVLTF
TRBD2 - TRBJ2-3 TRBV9 TGTGCCAGCAGCCCTCTTCCGGGACTAGCCCCAGATACGCAGTATTTT CASSPLPGLAPDTQYF
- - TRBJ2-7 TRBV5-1 TGCGCCAGCAGCTTGACCGGGACAAATGGTCTCGAGCAGTACTTC CASSLTGTNGLEQYF
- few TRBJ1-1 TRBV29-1 TGCAGCGCACTTCCGGGGATGACGGGGTATGAAGCTTTCTTT CSALPGMTGYEAFF
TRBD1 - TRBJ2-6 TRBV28 TGTGCCAGCAGTTGGGCAGCCGGACAGGGGGGTTACGGGGCCAACGTCCTGACTTTC CASSWAAGQGGYGANVLTF
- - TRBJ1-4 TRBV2 TGTGCCAGCGCGCCGCGGGGGCGATTTGAAAAACTGTTTTTT CASAPRGRFEKLFF
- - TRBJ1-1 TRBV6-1 TGTGCCAGCAGTGAAGCGACAGAGATGAACACTGAAGCTTTCTTT CASSEATEMNTEAFF
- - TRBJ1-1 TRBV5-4 TGTGCCAGCAGCTTGGCGGGGGTTGCGAACACTGAAGCTTTCTTT CASSLAGVANTEAFF
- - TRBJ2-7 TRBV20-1 TGCAGTGCTAGAGTATCCCACGAGCAGTACTTC CSARVSHEQYF
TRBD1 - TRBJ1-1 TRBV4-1 TGCGCCAGCAGCCGTACAGGGGGGCCCACTGAAGCTTTCTTT CASSRTGGPTEAFF
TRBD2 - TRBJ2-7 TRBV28 TGTGCCAGTCAGGGACTAGCGGGCTCGGAGAAGTACTTC CASQGLAGSEKYF
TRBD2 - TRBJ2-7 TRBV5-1 TGCGCCAGCAGCTTATCATCGGGACTAGCTGGCGAGCAGTACTTC CASSLSSGLAGEQYF
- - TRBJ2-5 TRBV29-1 TGCAGCGTTGAAGATAGTAGAGGGTCGGAGACCCAGTACTTC CSVEDSRGSETQYF
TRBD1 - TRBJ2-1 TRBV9 TGTGCCAGCAGCGTAGTGGGGGACAGGATGTACAATGAGCAGTTCTTC CASSVVGDRMYNEQFF
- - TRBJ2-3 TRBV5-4 TGTGCCAGCAGCTTGGGTGGCGGAGGGACAGATACGCAGTATTTT CASSLGGGGTDTQYF
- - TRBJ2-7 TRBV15 TGTGCCACCAGCAGAGGGCAGGGAAGTTTCTACGAGCAGTACTTC CATSRGQGSFYEQYF
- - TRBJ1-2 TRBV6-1 TGTGCCAGCAAGACTGAGATGTGGGCGGGCGGCTACACCTTC CASKTEMWAGGYTF
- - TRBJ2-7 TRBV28 TGTGCCAGCAGTTTGACAGACGAGCAGTACTTC CASSLTDEQYF
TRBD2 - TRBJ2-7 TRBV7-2 TGTGCCAGCAGCTTAGATCGCGGCGGGAGGTACGAGCAGTACTTC CASSLDRGGRYEQYF
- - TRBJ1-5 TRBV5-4 TGTGCCAGCAGCTTGGCGCCAGGCGGCAATCAGCCCCAGCATTTT CASSLAPGGNQPQHF
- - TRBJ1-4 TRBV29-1 TGCAGCGTTGACTCAGGGGAGGGTTTAAAAAAACTGTTTTTT CSVDSGEGLKKLFF
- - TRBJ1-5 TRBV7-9 TGTGCCAGCAGCAAGGACAGAAGCAATCAGCCCCAGCATTTT CASSKDRSNQPQHF
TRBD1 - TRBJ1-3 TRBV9 TGTGCCAGCAGCGTGACAGGGACCTTCTCTGGAAACACCATATATTTT CASSVTGTFSGNTIYF
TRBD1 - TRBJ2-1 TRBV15 TGTGCCACCAGCAGAGGGGGACAGACCAATGAGCAGTTCTTC CATSRGGQTNEQFF
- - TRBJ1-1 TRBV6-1 TGTGCCAGCAGTGAAGAGCTCGGAGCTTTCTTT CASSEELGAFF
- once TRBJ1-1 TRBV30 TGTGCCTGGAGTTTAGTGAACACTGAAGCTTTCTTT CAWSLVNTEAFF
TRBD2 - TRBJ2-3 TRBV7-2 TGTGCCAGCAGCCCACCCGGGACTATAGTCACAGATACGCAGTATTTT CASSPPGTIVTDTQYF
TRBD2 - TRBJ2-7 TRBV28 TGTGCCAGCAGTCCTCTAGAATTGAGCGGGAGGTATTTCGAAAGCTACGAGCAGTACTTC CASSPLELSGRYFESYEQYF
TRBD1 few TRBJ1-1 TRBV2 TGTGCCAGCAGTGTCTTCAGGGGGGACACTGAAGCTTTCTTT CASSVFRGDTEAFF
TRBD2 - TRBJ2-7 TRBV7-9 TGTGCCAGCAGCTCGGGACTAGCGATCTCCTACGAGCAGTACTTC CASSSGLAISYEQYF
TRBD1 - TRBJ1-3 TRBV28 TGTGCCAGCAGGTTTAAGCCCAAGGGACAGACTATTAGAAACACCATATATTTT CASRFKPKGQTIRNTIYF
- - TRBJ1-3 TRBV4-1 TGCGCCAGCAGCCACACCGGTGGAAACACCATATATTTT CASSHTGGNTIYF
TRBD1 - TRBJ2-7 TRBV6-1 TGTGCCAGCAGTGAATATGGGGACAGGGGATGGGAGCAGTACTTC CASSEYGDRGWEQYF
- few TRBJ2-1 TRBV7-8 TGTGCCAGCAGCCTGTCGGGGAGTGAGCAGTTCTTC CASSLSGSEQFF
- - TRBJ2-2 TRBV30 TGTGCCTGGAGTGTACCCCAGGGCCGGGTAAACACCGGGGAGCTGTTTTTT CAWSVPQGRVNTGELFF
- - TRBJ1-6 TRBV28 TGTGCCAGCAGGAGACAGCGAAGTAATTCACCCCTCCACTTT CASRRQRSNSPLHF
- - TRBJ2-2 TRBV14 TGTGCCAGCAGCCAAATCAGGGGACCCGGGGAGCTGTTTTTT CASSQIRGPGELFF
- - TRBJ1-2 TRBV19 TGTGCCAGTAGTATGGGAGGGCATGGCTACACCTTC CASSMGGHGYTF
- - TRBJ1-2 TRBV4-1 TGCGCCAGCAGCCAAGATCGGACAGTCTATGGCTACACCTTC CASSQDRTVYGYTF
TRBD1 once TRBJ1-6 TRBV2 TGTGCCAGCATAACCCAGGGGGCAAGTTATAATTCACCCCTCCACTTT CASITQGASYNSPLHF
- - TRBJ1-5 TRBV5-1 TGCGCCAGCAGTGTCAGGCCGACCGATAGCAATCAGCCCCAGCATTTT CASSVRPTDSNQPQHF
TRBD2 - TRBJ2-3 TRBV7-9 TGTGCCAGCAGCTTAAGACAGACTAGCGCAGATACGCAGTATTTT CASSLRQTSADTQYF
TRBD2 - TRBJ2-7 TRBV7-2 TGTGCCAGCAGCCCAAATGGACTAGGTCCCTCCTACGAGCAGTACTTC CASSPNGLGPSYEQYF
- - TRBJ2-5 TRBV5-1 TGCGCCAGCAGCTTGGGGGGCGGCAGGGGTGGTCCACAAGAGACCCAGTACTTC CASSLGGGRGGPQETQYF
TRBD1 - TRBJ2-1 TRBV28 TGTACTACTTACCGGGACAGCACCTACAATGAGCAGTTCTTC CTTYRDSTYNEQFF
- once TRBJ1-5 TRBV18 TGTGCCAGCTCACCACAGTCCTTGGCAGACAATCAGCCCCAGCATTTT CASSPQSLADNQPQHF
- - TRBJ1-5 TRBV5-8 TGTGCCAGCAGCTTCCCCGCAGGCAATCAGCCCCAGCATTTT CASSFPAGNQPQHF
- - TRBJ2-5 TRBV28 TGTGCCAGCAGTCCTCCGGTAGACTACCAAGAGACCCAGTACTTC CASSPPVDYQETQYF
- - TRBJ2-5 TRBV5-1 TGCGCCAGCAGCGTACAAGAGACCCAGTACTTC CASSVQETQYF